These T cell receptor beta chains were read from a single sample in a study of cytomegalovirus exposure and HLA in healthy donors. Data came from immunoSEQ multiplex PCR; TCRdb stores just in-frame clones and leaves some out. The table records roughly 100,000 clones, 79% of them present only once. Source material: PBMCs. The origin of the receptors is a male donor in good health and CMV-seropositive. CDR3s include the opening cysteine and the closing phenylalanine or tryptophan. Fields, in order: clone size, D gene, V gene, J gene, CDR3 protein, CDR3 DNA. A D gene is named only where the DNA matches it firmly. The listing skips clone size in some rows; elsewhere it reads once, few, many or a size class.

few	TRBD1	TRBV6-5	TRBJ2-7	CASSFSTDRGSYEQYF	TGTGCCAGCAGTTTCTCGACGGACAGGGGATCGTACGAGCAGTACTTC
-	-	TRBV29-1	TRBJ1-6	CSVAERSSYNSPLHF	TGCAGCGTTGCTGAGAGGAGCTCCTATAATTCACCCCTCCACTTT
-	-	TRBV29-1	TRBJ2-1	CSVKYSQGTAYNEQFF	TGCAGCGTTAAATATTCACAGGGGACTGCCTACAATGAGCAGTTCTTC
-	TRBD2	TRBV6-6	TRBJ2-2	CASPSGNTGELFF	TGTGCCAGTCCTAGCGGTAACACCGGGGAGCTGTTTTTT
-	-	TRBV2	TRBJ1-6	CASSGGRVGSPLHF	TGTGCCAGCAGTGGAGGCAGGGTTGGTTCACCCCTCCACTTT
-	TRBD1	TRBV7-8	TRBJ1-1	CASSSRDSYRGAFF	TGTGCCAGCTCCTCCCGGGACTCCTACAGGGGAGCTTTCTTT
-	TRBD1	TRBV6-5	TRBJ1-1	CASSLTDRGGTEAFF	TGTGCCAGCAGTCTCACCGACAGGGGGGGGACTGAAGCTTTCTTT
few	TRBD1	TRBV5-1	TRBJ2-1	CASSLGQGEHNEQFF	TGCGCCAGCAGCTTGGGGCAGGGGGAACACAATGAGCAGTTCTTC
-	-	TRBV6-5	TRBJ1-1	CASSFLGTQITEAFF	TGTGCCAGCAGTTTTTTAGGGACTCAAATCACTGAAGCTTTCTTT
-	TRBD1	TRBV7-9	TRBJ2-7	CASSFGLTGGNEQYF	TGTGCCAGCAGCTTCGGCCTTACAGGGGGCAACGAGCAGTACTTC
-	TRBD1	TRBV10-2	TRBJ2-5	CASSEDRGQETQYF	TGCGCCAGCAGTGAGGACAGGGGTCAAGAGACCCAGTACTTC
few	TRBD1	TRBV5-6	TRBJ1-2	CASSLEDRNYTF	TGTGCCAGCAGTTTGGAGGACAGGAATTACACCTTC
-	TRBD1	TRBV15	TRBJ2-7	CATSRATGGPPYYEQYF	TGTGCCACCAGCAGAGCAACAGGGGGCCCTCCATACTACGAGCAGTACTTC
few	-	TRBV5-5	TRBJ1-5	CASSSSEGNQPQHF	TGTGCCAGCAGCTCCTCGGAGGGGAATCAGCCCCAGCATTTT
-	-	TRBV6-1	TRBJ2-7	CASSDQGSKYEQYF	TGTGCCAGCAGTGACCAGGGCAGTAAATACGAGCAGTACTTC
-	-	TRBV6-5	TRBJ1-1	CASSYRRNTEAFF	TGTGCCAGCAGTTACAGGAGGAACACTGAAGCTTTCTTT
few	TRBD1	TRBV30	TRBJ1-6	CACRQGSSYNSPLHF	TGTGCCTGTAGACAGGGGAGCTCCTATAATTCACCCCTCCACTTT
once	TRBD1	TRBV2	TRBJ1-2	CASSDRTGGSGYGYTF	TGTGCCAGCAGTGATAGGACAGGGGGCTCGGGCTATGGCTACACCTTC
-	-	TRBV18	TRBJ1-5	CASSKGGGNQPQHF	TGTGCCAGCTCGAAGGGAGGGGGCAATCAGCCCCAGCATTTT
-	-	TRBV11-3	TRBJ2-1	CASSLTSTDHEQFF	TGTGCCAGCAGTTTAACCTCCACAGACCATGAGCAGTTCTTC
-	TRBD1	TRBV14	TRBJ2-7	CASSKAGQGSYEQYF	TGTGCCAGCAGCAAGGCGGGACAGGGATCCTACGAGCAGTACTTC
-	-	TRBV5-1	TRBJ2-4	CASSFQGLQAKNIQYF	TGCGCCAGCAGCTTCCAGGGGTTACAAGCCAAAAACATTCAGTACTTC
-	-	TRBV6-5	TRBJ1-1	CASSGGVGTEAFF	TGTGCCAGCAGTGGGGGGGTTGGTACTGAAGCTTTCTTT
few	TRBD1	TRBV4-3	TRBJ2-7	CASSPDRGTYEQYF	TGCGCCAGCAGCCCGGACAGGGGGACCTACGAGCAGTACTTC
-	-	TRBV4-1	TRBJ1-2	CASSQTEGTNYGYTF	TGCGCCAGCAGCCAGACGGAGGGCACCAACTATGGCTACACCTTC